Following are 27 T cell receptor beta chains from one sample sequenced in a study of human T cells and chemical hapten exposure. The time point denotes: patch test 3, about 24 weeks after DPC sensitization. Treatment defined: therapeutic diphenylcyclopropenone sensitization with weekly scalp DPC. TCRdb recomputed calls from the RACE reads with MiXCR, one row per CDR3 protein. The sample holds approximately 97,000 distinct CDR3 sequences, 27% seen once. Sample: whole blood, taken in connection with sensitization to the hapten diphenylcyclopropenone (DPC). These receptors were taken from a man in his forties with alopecia areata. Some clones in this sample may be carry-over from other donors' samples.

This rearrangement joins TRBV19 to TRBJ2-1, with 7 bases identical to TRBD2. This CDR3 is built from 15 residues. The germline gives CDR1 LNHDA, CDR2 SQIVND (reference sequence). The trim removed 9 bases at V and 0 bases at J, leaving 8 bases unmatched. The CDR3 here is CASRRAGSSYNEQFF. The CDR3 DNA follows: TGTGCCAGCAGGAGAGCGGGAAGCTCCTACAATGAGCAGTTCTTC.

This clonotype was counted between two and nine times. The chain links TRBV28 to TRBJ2-1, with no clear D. The length of the CDR3 is 13 residues. Germline V lookup: CDR1 MDHEN, CDR2 SYDVKM. The V gene lost 8 bases and the J gene lost 0 bases, with 8 bases spanning the gap. CDR3: CASEASSYNEQFF. CDR3 bases: TGTGCCAGCGAGGCGAGCTCCTACAATGAGCAGTTCTTC.

This sequence joins TRBV7-9 and TRBJ2-3; perhaps TRBD1 as D (6 bases). The CDR3 runs 15 residues. Germline CDR1 SEHNR, CDR2 FQNEAQ (reference sequence). The V gene lost 1 base and the J gene lost 7 bases, with 15 bases spanning the gap. CDR3: CASSLGGPPRHTQYF. CDR3 DNA: TGTGCCAGCAGCTTAGGGGGGCCCCCGAGGCATACGCAGTATTTT.

This clonotype was picked up a small number of times. This sequence joins TRBV11-2 and TRBJ2-3; the D is unclear. The germline CDR1 and CDR2 sequences are SGHAT and FQNNGV. The CDR3 extends over 15 amino acids. The V end was cut by 4 bases, the J end by 1 base, with 12 bases between. The CDR3 DNA sequence: TGTGCCAGCAGCTCGAGACCCCGGGGCACAGATACGCAGTATTTT. Its protein product is CASSSRPRGTDTQYF.

This clonotype was detected only a few times. V is TRBV7-2 and J is TRBJ2-3; TRBD2 matches 7 bases. V shed 0 bases, J shed 0 bases, and the junction held 3 bases outside the gene matches. The V gene's germline CDR1 is SGHTA and CDR2 FQGNSA. This CDR3 region has 16 residues. Here the CDR3 DNA reads TGTGCCAGCAGCTTAGCGGGAGGGCCTAGCACAGATACGCAGTATTTT. Protein sequence: CASSLAGGPSTDTQYF.

The V gene is TRBV4-2, the J gene TRBJ1-6; D might be TRBD1 (5 bases). From germline, CDR1 is LGHNA and CDR2 YNFKEQ. V was cut by 6 bases and J by 6 bases, with 12 bases left in between. This CDR3 contains 14 residues. The CDR3 is CASSEGRTNSPLHF. CDR3 bases: TGTGCCAGCAGTGAGGGGCGAACTAATTCACCCCTCCACTTT.

A few counts support this clonotype. The chain uses TRBV2 and TRBJ2-2; D gene ambiguous. Germline CDR1 and CDR2: SNHLY and FYNNEI. The CDR3 consists of 13 residues. Trimming took 8 bases from V and 5 from J, leaving 12 bases between them. The CDR3 sequence is CASEALGTGELFF. The CDR3 DNA sequence: TGTGCCAGCGAGGCTTTGGGGACCGGGGAGCTGTTTTTT.

This chain joins TRBV16 and TRBJ2-1; TRBD2 matches 7 bases. With 3 bases clipped from V and 14 bases from J, the junction kept 10 bases outside the gene matches. The CDR3 has 13 residues. Germline CDR1 KGHSY, CDR2 FQNENV. The CDR3 region is CASSHLGLGLEFF. CDR3 nucleotides: TGTGCCAGCAGCCATCTCGGACTAGGTCTGGAGTTCTTC.

The table lists this clonotype with a few counts. V is TRBV9 and J is TRBJ2-7; TRBD2 matches at 14 bases. CDR1 is SGDLS, CDR2 YYNGEE, per germline. The ends lost 2 bases at V and 3 bases at J; junction bases unmatched: 10. This CDR3 has 18 amino acids. The CDR3 DNA reads TGTGCCAGCAGCGTGGGATGGGGACTAGCGGGAGAAGACTACGAGCAGTACTTC. This encodes CASSVGWGLAGEDYEQYF.

The chain couples TRBV6-2 or TRBV6-3 to TRBJ1-1; maybe TRBD1 (5 bases). The ends were cut back, 7 bases at V and 1 base at J, with 10 bases in the middle. Germline V CDR1 and CDR2: MNHEY, SVGEGT. This CDR3 comprises 13 residues. In DNA form, the CDR3 reads TGTGCCAGCAACAACGGGGGGAACACTGAAGCTTTCTTT. Protein sequence: CASNNGGNTEAFF.

This clonotype came up a few times. The chain employs TRBV6-6 and TRBJ2-3, with no clear D. Germline V gene data show CDR1 as MNHNY and CDR2 as SVGAGI (reference sequence). With 4 bases removed from V and 4 bases from J, the gap between germline ends came to 12 bases. The CDR3 has 14 amino acids. CDR3 bases: TGTGCCAGCAGTTTCCCCGCAAGCCCAGATACGCAGTATTTT. It yields the protein CASSFPASPDTQYF.

V gene TRBV20-1 combines with J gene TRBJ2-2; TRBD2 aligns across 7 bases. The V and J ends lost 1 base and 5 bases, in that order; junction bases with no gene match: 7. The CDR3 length is 15 residues. The germline CDR1 and CDR2 sequences are DFQATT and SNEGSKA (reference sequence). The CDR3 loop is CSARVAAGRTGELFF. In nucleotides, the CDR3 is TGCAGTGCTAGAGTTGCAGCGGGAAGGACCGGGGAGCTGTTTTTT.

This clonotype was counted a single time. One base away lies a much larger clone, so this may be a sequencing read error. CDR3 sequence: CASSSGENTEAFF. As DNA, the CDR3 is TGTGCCAGCAGCTCAGGAGAGAACACTGAAGCTTTCTTT. V is TRBV7-2 and J is TRBJ1-1; D remains ambiguous. The V end was cut by 4 bases, the J end by 1 base, with 7 bases between. The CDR3 runs to 13 residues. Germline values: CDR1 SGHTA, CDR2 FQGNSA.

This clonotype was recorded at least ten times. At one boundary the junction diverges from the germline segment, which might be a read error. The chain uses TRBV12-3 or TRBV12-4 and TRBJ2-5; 9 bases match TRBD2. CDR3 length equals 14 residues. The CDR3 DNA is TGCGCCAGCAGCTTGGCGGGAGGGCAAGAGACCCAGTACTTC. This encodes CASSLAGGQETQYF.

This chain joins TRBV10-2 and TRBJ2-3, with 11 bases fitting TRBD2. The germline CDR1 and CDR2 sequences are WSHSY and SAAADI. J lost 6 bases, V lost 7 bases, and 18 bases had no gene match. This CDR3 region has 18 residues. This chain's CDR3 is CASKDLAGGAVGIDTQYF. DNA for the CDR3: TGCGCCAGCAAAGATCTAGCGGGAGGCGCTGTGGGTATCGATACGCAGTATTTT.

This clonotype has a handful of counts. The V and J genes are TRBV6-6 and TRBJ2-2; D not certain. Between the trimmed V and J ends, which lost 3 bases and 5 bases, there was a span of 10 bases. This CDR3 has 14 amino acids. The germline V gene has CDR1 MNHNY and CDR2 SVGAGI (reference sequence). CDR3 sequence reads: CASSYWPETGELFF. In nucleotides, the CDR3 is TGTGCCAGCAGTTATTGGCCCGAAACCGGGGAGCTGTTTTTT.

This sequence joins TRBV5-1 and TRBJ1-4; D is perhaps TRBD1 (5 bases). The V gene lost 4 bases and the J gene lost 4 bases, with 23 bases spanning the gap. The CDR3 extends over 18 amino acids. Germline loops: CDR1 SGHRS, CDR2 YFSETQ. CDR3 loop: CASSLKGRSGPLNEKLFF. The CDR3 bases are TGCGCCAGCAGCCTAAAGGGGCGGTCCGGCCCACTTAATGAAAAACTGTTTTTT.

Written as DNA, the CDR3 is TGCGCCAGCAGCTGGACAGGGTCCCAAGAGACCCAGTACTTC. It codes for CASSWTGSQETQYF. This chain links TRBV5-1 with TRBJ2-5; TRBD1 aligns across 8 bases. CDR3 length equals 14 residues. V gave up 3 bases and J gave up 1 base; unmatched junction bases: 2. CDR1 and CDR2 from the germline V gene are SGHRS and YFSETQ.

A note on this clonotype: A single base separates this from a much larger clone, so it may be a read error. V and J are TRBV20-1 and TRBJ1-6, with 10 bases matching TRBD1. The CDR3 is 14 amino acids. Germline CDR1 DFQATT, CDR2 SNEGSKA (reference sequence). V dropped 5 bases and J dropped 11; count of bases not matched to a gene: 9. The CDR3 nucleotides read TGCAGTGCTCACCATGGACAGGGGGGAGCACCCCTCCACTTT. It encodes CSAHHGQGGAPLHF.

V gene TRBV29-1 combines with J gene TRBJ2-2; 7 bases are a match to TRBD1. Per the germline V gene, CDR1 is SQVTM and CDR2 is ANQGSEA. The CDR3 is 14 residues long. V shed 3 bases and J 6 bases; nucleotides not matched to a gene: 7. The CDR3 DNA reads TGCAGCGTTGAGGGCAGGGGGTCGGCCGGGGAGCTGTTTTTT. This encodes CSVEGRGSAGELFF.

The chain is built from TRBV12-3 or TRBV12-4 and TRBJ2-7; 13 nucleotides match TRBD2. The CDR3 contains 16 residues. V gave up 5 bases and J gave up 7 bases; unmatched junction bases: 11. CDR3 coding DNA: TGTGCCAGCAGTCCCTTAGGGACTAGCGGGATTCGGGAGCAGTACTTC. As protein: CASSPLGTSGIREQYF.

V usage is TRBV11-2 and J usage is TRBJ2-7, with 8 bases that match TRBD2. The CDR3 has 16 residues. The germline V gene encodes CDR1 SGHAT and CDR2 FQNNGV. Trimming cost V 1 base and J 2 bases; bases outside gene matches: 7. The CDR3 here is CASSLGASGLAYEQYF. CDR3 nucleotide sequence: TGTGCCAGCAGCTTAGGGGCTAGCGGGTTAGCCTACGAGCAGTACTTC.

This clonotype was recorded a few times. The chain has TRBV12-3 or TRBV12-4 and TRBJ1-1, with D unresolved. The CDR3 extends over 13 amino acids. CDR3 DNA sequence: TGTGCAGCGAGTTTTCTCCTGGGGACTGAAGCTTTCTTT. Translated, it gives CAASFLLGTEAFF.

This clonotype occurred a few times. The gene calls are TRBV25-1 and TRBJ2-7; 10 bases are a match to TRBD2. V trimming: 2 bases; J trimming: 4 bases; junction bases outside the gene matches: 5. CDR1 MGHDK and CDR2 SYGVNS come from the germline V gene. The length of the CDR3 is 15 residues. CDR3 region: CASSEVSGRAYEQYF. The CDR3 DNA sequence: TGTGCCAGCAGTGAAGTCAGCGGGAGGGCGTACGAGCAGTACTTC.

This clonotype showed up just a few times. This rearrangement joins TRBV6-2 or TRBV6-3 to TRBJ2-7; 7 nucleotides match TRBD2. The CDR3 totals 15 residues. Losses at the gene ends were 7 bases for V and 2 bases for J; bases not matched to a gene: 11. CDR1 MNHEY and CDR2 SVGEGT come from the germline V gene. The DNA for the CDR3 is TGTGCCAGCATCCCATCTGGGAGGGCCCCCTACGAGCAGTACTTC. It specifies CASIPSGRAPYEQYF.

In its sample, this clonotype was seen a few times. This chain joins TRBV20-1 and TRBJ2-7; 10 bases map to TRBD1. Trimming at V came to 1 base and at J to 7 bases, leaving 7 bases not matched to a gene. Looked up from germline, CDR1 is DFQATT and CDR2 is SNEGSKA (reference sequence). CDR3 size: 14 residues. CDR3 DNA: TGCAGTGCTAGAGTCTCGGGACAGGGGAATGAGCAGTACTTC. Protein sequence: CSARVSGQGNEQYF.

This chain links TRBV6-2 or TRBV6-3 with TRBJ2-7; D is unresolved. With 2 bases removed from V and 0 bases from J, the gap between germline ends came to 11 bases. Germline V gene lookup returns CDR1 MNHEY and CDR2 SVGEGT. The CDR3 spans 15 residues. In nucleotides, the CDR3 is TGTGCCAGCAGTTACCCCTTAGACAACTCCTACGAGCAGTACTTC. This translates into CASSYPLDNSYEQYF.